A selection of T cell receptor beta chains follows, all from one sample in a study of shared clonotypes between healthy human individuals. This table comes from immunoSEQ multiplex PCR, and its TCRdb copy is limited to in-frame clones, with some not included. This sample has around 100,000 clones, with approximately 70% found just once. Sample: memory CD8+ T cells sorted from blood. The receptors were gathered from a woman aged 25 to 39 in good health. Each CDR3 is given without its conserved first and last residue. The order of the fields is V gene, CDR3 protein.

v_call: TRBV25-1
cdr3_aa: ASSELRTGEREQY

v_call: TRBV6-5
cdr3_aa: ASSTGQGRDEAF

v_call: TRBV13
cdr3_aa: ASSLSAGSYEQY

v_call: TRBV18
cdr3_aa: ASSVDSGYEQY

v_call: TRBV7-6
cdr3_aa: ASSPQRDTEAF

v_call: TRBV4-2
cdr3_aa: ASSQLRTGLAGAGDQETQY

v_call: TRBV29-1
cdr3_aa: SVPKGASGYT

v_call: TRBV5-6
cdr3_aa: ASSPGTGGALH

v_call: TRBV7-9
cdr3_aa: ASSSSLNYEQY

v_call: TRBV18
cdr3_aa: ASSPPLGTYEQY

v_call: TRBV14
cdr3_aa: ASSPNRLAGADEQY

v_call: TRBV4-2
cdr3_aa: ASSQRLLAETYEQY

v_call: TRBV25-1
cdr3_aa: ASSDPGTAQETQY

v_call: TRBV29-1
cdr3_aa: SVRWGAGELF

v_call: TRBV30
cdr3_aa: AWSLGPSQY

v_call: TRBV4-1
cdr3_aa: ASSPSGQGSGELF

v_call: TRBV4-1
cdr3_aa: ASSQDLASGTPEQF

v_call: TRBV7-9
cdr3_aa: ASSLERGPYEQY

v_call: TRBV7-9
cdr3_aa: ASSLGLAGGPSHNEQF

v_call: TRBV6-4
cdr3_aa: ASSDSAEDHTDTQY

v_call: TRBV13
cdr3_aa: ASSSGWGYEQY

v_call: TRBV19
cdr3_aa: ASSSGTGNTWGSGEQY

v_call: TRBV4-2
cdr3_aa: ASSQDGDRALNEKLF

v_call: TRBV28
cdr3_aa: ASSTSRSGSYNEQF

v_call: TRBV10-3
cdr3_aa: AISERAYEQY

v_call: TRBV28
cdr3_aa: ASSLWYIYEQY

v_call: TRBV5-1
cdr3_aa: ASSLDSGRRVEQY

v_call: TRBV19
cdr3_aa: ASSPGPLSYEQY

v_call: TRBV5-4
cdr3_aa: ASSRPTSGFNEQY

v_call: TRBV4-1
cdr3_aa: ASSPTAGLSSYEQY

v_call: TRBV19
cdr3_aa: ASSIMAYPKAEAF

v_call: TRBV7-3
cdr3_aa: ASSPGIAGVNEQY

v_call: TRBV27
cdr3_aa: ASSLSAGGLLDEF

v_call: TRBV28
cdr3_aa: ASSQLQGGTEAF

v_call: TRBV19
cdr3_aa: ASSARPARGIGRLTRAYNEQF

v_call: TRBV9
cdr3_aa: ASSVGQHLYGYT

v_call: TRBV7-8
cdr3_aa: ASSSDITWTRQPQH

v_call: TRBV25-1
cdr3_aa: ATHKETQY

v_call: TRBV5-1
cdr3_aa: ASSLEGEGDEKLF

v_call: TRBV7-8
cdr3_aa: ASSLVGGLGSNQPQH

v_call: TRBV7-4
cdr3_aa: ASSLTYSQSRANVLT

v_call: TRBV19
cdr3_aa: ASSTPTSVRTGELF

v_call: TRBV27
cdr3_aa: ASSFLKADTQY

v_call: TRBV7-6
cdr3_aa: ASSLNRGGTDTQY

v_call: TRBV7-3
cdr3_aa: ATRIGTSGSNEQF